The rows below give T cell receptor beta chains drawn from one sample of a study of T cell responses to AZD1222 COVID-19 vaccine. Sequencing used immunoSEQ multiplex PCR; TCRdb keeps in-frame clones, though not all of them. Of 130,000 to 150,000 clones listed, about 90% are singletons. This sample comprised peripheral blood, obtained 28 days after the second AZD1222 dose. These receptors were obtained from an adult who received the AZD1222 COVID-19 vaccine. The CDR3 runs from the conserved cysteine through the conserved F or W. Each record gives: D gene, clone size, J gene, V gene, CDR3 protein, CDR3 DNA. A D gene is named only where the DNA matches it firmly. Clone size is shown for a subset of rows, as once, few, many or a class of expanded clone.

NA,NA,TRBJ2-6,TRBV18,CASSPQVDSGANVLTF,TGTGCCAGCTCACCCCAGGTCGACTCTGGGGCCAACGTCCTGACTTTC
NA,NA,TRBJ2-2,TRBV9,CASSVDLAGELFF,TGTGCCAGCAGCGTAGATTTGGCCGGGGAGCTGTTTTTT
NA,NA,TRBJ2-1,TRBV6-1,CASSEVSGRGGNEQFF,TGTGCCAGCAGTGAAGTTTCGGGTAGGGGGGGAAATGAGCAGTTCTTC
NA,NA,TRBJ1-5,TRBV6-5,CASSYRQGSQPQHF,TGTGCCAGCAGTTACCGGCAGGGTAGTCAGCCCCAGCATTTT
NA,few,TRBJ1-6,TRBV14,CASSQDSGAFRAFNSPLHF,TGTGCCAGCAGCCAAGATAGTGGAGCCTTTCGCGCTTTTAATTCACCCCTCCACTTT
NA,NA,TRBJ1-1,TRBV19,CASSIRAPGAEAFF,TGTGCCAGTAGTATAAGGGCCCCGGGCGCTGAAGCTTTCTTT
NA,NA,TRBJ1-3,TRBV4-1,CASSRTGSSGNTIYF,TGCGCCAGCAGCCGAACAGGGAGCTCTGGAAACACCATATATTTT
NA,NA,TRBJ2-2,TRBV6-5,CASRLGTGELFF,TGTGCCAGCAGGCTAGGGACCGGGGAGCTGTTTTTT
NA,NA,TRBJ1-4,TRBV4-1,CASSQVLGEKLFF,TGCGCCAGCAGCCAAGTACTGGGTGAAAAACTGTTTTTT
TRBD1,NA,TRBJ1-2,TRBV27,CASSFRTGVYNYGYTF,TGTGCCAGCAGTTTCCGGACAGGGGTTTATAACTATGGCTACACCTTC
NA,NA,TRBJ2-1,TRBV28,CASSLTTTNEQFF,TGTGCCAGCAGCCTGACCACAACCAATGAGCAGTTCTTC
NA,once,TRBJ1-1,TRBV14,CASSQDAGPNTEAFF,TGTGCCAGCAGCCAAGACGCCGGGCCGAACACTGAAGCTTTCTTT
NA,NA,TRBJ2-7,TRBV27,CASSLGRRSYEQYF,TGTGCCAGCAGTTTAGGCAGACGCTCCTACGAGCAGTACTTC
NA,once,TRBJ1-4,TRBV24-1,CATSDFSTGNEKLFF,TGTGCCACCAGTGATTTTTCGACAGGAAATGAAAAACTGTTTTTT
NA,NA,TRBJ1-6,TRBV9,CASAPRLSTGSPLHF,TGTGCCAGCGCGCCTCGATTAAGTACCGGATCACCCCTCCACTTT
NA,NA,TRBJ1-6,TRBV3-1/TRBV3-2,CASSQGGAGASPLHF,TGTGCCAGCAGCCAAGGGGGGGCAGGGGCTTCACCCCTCCACTTT
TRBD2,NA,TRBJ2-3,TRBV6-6,CASSSSGSYTDTQYF,TGTGCCAGCAGTTCTAGCGGGAGTTACACAGATACGCAGTATTTT
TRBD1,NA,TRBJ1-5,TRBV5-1,CASSPTGTGGQPQHF,TGCGCCAGCAGCCCGACCGGGACAGGGGGTCAGCCCCAGCATTTT
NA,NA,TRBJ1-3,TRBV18,CASSPGAPGNTIYF,TGTGCCAGCTCACCCGGGGCCCCTGGAAACACCATATATTTT
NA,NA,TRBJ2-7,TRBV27,CASSFTRSSYEQYF,TGTGCCAGCAGTTTTACCAGGAGCTCCTACGAGCAGTACTTC
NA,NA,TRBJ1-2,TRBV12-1,CASSFGDRDSGYTF,TGTGCCAGCAGCTTTGGGGACAGGGACTCTGGCTACACCTTC
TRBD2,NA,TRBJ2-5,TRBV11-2,CASSLAAGWGGETQYF,TGTGCCAGCAGCTTAGCGGCAGGGTGGGGGGGAGAGACCCAGTACTTC
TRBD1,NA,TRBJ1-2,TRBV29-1,CSVEEQGAGGYTF,TGCAGCGTTGAAGAGCAGGGGGCTGGAGGCTACACCTTC
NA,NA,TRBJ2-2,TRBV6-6,CASSSLQRPGELFF,TGTGCCAGCAGTTCCCTACAGAGGCCCGGGGAGCTGTTTTTT